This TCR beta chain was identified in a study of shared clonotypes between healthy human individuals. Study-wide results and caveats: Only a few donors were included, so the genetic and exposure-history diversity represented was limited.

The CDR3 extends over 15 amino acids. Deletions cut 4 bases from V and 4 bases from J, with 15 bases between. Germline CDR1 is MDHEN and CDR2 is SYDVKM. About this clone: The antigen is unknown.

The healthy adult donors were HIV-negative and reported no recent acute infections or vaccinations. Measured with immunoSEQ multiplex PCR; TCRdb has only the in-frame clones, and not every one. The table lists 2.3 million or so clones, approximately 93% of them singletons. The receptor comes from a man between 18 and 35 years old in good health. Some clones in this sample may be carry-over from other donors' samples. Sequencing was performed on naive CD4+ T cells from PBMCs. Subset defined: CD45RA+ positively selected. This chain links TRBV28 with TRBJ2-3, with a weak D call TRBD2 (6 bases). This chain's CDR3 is CASSSPGDGADTQYF. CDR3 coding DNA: TGTGCCAGCAGTTCCCCGGGGGACGGCGCAGATACGCAGTATTTT.